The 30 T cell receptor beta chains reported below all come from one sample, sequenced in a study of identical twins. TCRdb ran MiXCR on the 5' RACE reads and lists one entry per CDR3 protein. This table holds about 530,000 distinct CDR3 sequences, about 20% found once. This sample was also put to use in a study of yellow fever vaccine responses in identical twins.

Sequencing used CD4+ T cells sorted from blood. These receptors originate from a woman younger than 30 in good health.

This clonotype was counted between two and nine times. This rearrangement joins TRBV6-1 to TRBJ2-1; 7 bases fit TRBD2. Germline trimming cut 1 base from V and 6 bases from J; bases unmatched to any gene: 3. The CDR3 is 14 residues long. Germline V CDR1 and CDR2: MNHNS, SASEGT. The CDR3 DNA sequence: TGTGCCAGCAGTGAAGGACTAGCAGCCAATGAGCAGTTCTTC. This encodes CASSEGLAANEQFF.

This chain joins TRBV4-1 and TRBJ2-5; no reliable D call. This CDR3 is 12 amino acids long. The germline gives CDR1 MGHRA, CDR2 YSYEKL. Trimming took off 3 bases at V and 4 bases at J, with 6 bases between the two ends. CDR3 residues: CASSHSRETQYF. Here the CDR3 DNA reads TGCGCCAGCAGCCATTCAAGAGAGACCCAGTACTTC.

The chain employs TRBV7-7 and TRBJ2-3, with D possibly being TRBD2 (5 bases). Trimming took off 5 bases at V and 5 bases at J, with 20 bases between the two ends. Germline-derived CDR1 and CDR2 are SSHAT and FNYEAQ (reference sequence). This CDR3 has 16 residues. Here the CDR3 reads CASSPRGGLEGDTQYF. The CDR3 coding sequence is TGTGCCAGCAGCCCACGGGGTGGGCTAGAGGGAGATACGCAGTATTTT.

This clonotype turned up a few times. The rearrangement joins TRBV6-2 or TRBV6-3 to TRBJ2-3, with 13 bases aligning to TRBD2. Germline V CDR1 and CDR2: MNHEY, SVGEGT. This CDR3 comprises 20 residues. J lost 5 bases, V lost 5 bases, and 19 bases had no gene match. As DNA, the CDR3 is TGTGCCAGCAGTCGTCTTCCCGGGACTAGCGGGAAGGTATATCGAGATACGCAGTATTTT. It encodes CASSRLPGTSGKVYRDTQYF.

CDR3 region: CASSFTLDRDYGYTF. DNA of the CDR3: TGTGCCAGCAGCTTTACCCTGGACAGGGACTATGGCTACACCTTC. The chain joins TRBV7-9 to TRBJ1-2; 8 nucleotides align to TRBD1. The CDR3 length is 15 residues. Germline V gene lookup returns CDR1 SEHNR and CDR2 FQNEAQ (reference sequence). The trim removed 3 bases at V and 3 bases at J, leaving 6 bases unmatched.

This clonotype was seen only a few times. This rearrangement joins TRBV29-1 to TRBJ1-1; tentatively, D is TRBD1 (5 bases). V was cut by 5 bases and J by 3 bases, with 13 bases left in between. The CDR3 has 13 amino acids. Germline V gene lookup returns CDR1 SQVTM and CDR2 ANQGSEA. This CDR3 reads CSVWGPRDTEAFF. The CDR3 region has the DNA TGCAGCGTTTGGGGCCCAAGGGACACTGAAGCTTTCTTT.

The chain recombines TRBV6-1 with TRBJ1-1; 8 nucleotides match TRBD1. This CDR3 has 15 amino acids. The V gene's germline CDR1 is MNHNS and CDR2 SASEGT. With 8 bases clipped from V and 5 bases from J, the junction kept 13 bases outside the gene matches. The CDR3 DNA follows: TGTGCCAGCGGCTCAGCCGGGACAGGAAAAACTGAAGCTTTCTTT. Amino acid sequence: CASGSAGTGKTEAFF.

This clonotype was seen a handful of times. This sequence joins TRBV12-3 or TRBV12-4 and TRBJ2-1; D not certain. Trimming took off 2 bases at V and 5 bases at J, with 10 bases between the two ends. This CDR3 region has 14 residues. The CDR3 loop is CASSLRLTDNEQFF. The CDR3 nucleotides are TGTGCCAGCAGTTTACGGCTAACCGACAATGAGCAGTTCTTC.

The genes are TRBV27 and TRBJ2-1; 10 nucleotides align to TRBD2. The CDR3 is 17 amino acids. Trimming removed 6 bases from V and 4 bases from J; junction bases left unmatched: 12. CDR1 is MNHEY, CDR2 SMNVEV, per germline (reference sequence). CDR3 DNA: TGTGCCAGCAGGGCTACCTCGGGACTAGCGAGTTACAATGAGCAGTTCTTC. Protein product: CASRATSGLASYNEQFF.

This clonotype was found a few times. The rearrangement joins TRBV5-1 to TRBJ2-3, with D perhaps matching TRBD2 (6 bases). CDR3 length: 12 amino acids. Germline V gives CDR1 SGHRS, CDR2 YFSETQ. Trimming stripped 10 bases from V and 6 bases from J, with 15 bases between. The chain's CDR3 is CASGGYLDTQYF. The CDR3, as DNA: TGCGCCTCAGGAGGGTACTTGGATACGCAGTATTTT.

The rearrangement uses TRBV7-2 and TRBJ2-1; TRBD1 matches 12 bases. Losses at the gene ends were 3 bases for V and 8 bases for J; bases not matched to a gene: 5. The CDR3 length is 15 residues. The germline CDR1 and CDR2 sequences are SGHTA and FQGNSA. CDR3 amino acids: CASSLGTGGFDEQFF. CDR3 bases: TGTGCCAGCAGCTTGGGGACAGGGGGCTTCGATGAGCAGTTCTTC.

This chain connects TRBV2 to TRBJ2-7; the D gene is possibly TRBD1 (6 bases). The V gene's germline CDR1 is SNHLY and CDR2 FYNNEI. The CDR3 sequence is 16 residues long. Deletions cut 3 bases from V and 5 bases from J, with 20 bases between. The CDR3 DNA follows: TGTGCCAGCAGTGACCATTTAGAGAGACAGGTTAACGAGCAGTACTTC. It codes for CASSDHLERQVNEQYF. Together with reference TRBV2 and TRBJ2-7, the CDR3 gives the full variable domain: EPEVTQTPSHQVTQMGQEVILRCVPISNHLYFYWYRQILGQKVEFLVSFYNNEISEKSEIFDDQFSVERPDGSNFTLKIRSTKLEDSAMYFCASSDHLERQVNEQYFGPGTRLTVT.

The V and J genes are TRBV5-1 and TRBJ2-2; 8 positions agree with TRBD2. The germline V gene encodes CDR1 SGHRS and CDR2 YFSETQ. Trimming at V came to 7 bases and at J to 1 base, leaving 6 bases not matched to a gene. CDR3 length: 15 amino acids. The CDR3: CASRGAGENTGELFF. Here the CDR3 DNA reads TGCGCCAGCCGGGGAGCGGGAGAGAACACCGGGGAGCTGTTTTTT.

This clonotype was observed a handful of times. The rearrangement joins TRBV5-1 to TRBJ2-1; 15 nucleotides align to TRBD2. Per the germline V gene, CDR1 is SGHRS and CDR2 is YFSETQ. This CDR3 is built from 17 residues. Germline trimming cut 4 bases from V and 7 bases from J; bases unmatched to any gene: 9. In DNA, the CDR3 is TGCGCCAGCAGCCTAGGCGGGACTAGCGGGGGGTCAAATGAGCAGTTCTTC. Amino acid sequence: CASSLGGTSGGSNEQFF.

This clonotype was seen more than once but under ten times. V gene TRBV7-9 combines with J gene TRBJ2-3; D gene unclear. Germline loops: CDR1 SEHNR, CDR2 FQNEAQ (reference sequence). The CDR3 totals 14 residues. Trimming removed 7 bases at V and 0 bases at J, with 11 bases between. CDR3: CASTLMRSTDTQYF. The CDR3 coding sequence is TGTGCCAGCACCCTAATGCGTAGCACAGATACGCAGTATTTT.

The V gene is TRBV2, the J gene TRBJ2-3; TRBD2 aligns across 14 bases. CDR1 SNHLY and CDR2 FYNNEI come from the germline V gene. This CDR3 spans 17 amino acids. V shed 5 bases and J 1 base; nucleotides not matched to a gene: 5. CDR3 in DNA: TGTGCCAGCAGTCGACTAGCGGGAGGGCCTGGCACAGATACGCAGTATTTT. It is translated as CASSRLAGGPGTDTQYF.

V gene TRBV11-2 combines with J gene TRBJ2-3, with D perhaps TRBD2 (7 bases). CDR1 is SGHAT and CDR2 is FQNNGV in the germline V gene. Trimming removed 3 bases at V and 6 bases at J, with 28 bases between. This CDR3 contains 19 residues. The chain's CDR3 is CASSFGGPGTGYRSDTQYF. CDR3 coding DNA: TGTGCCAGCAGCTTCGGGGGGCCCGGTACGGGCTATCGGTCGGATACGCAGTATTTT.

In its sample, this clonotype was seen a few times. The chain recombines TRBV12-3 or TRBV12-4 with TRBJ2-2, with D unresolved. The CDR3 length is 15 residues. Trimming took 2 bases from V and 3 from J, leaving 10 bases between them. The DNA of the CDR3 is TGTGCCAGCAGTTTAATCAGGTCTTACACCGGGGAGCTGTTTTTT. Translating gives CASSLIRSYTGELFF.

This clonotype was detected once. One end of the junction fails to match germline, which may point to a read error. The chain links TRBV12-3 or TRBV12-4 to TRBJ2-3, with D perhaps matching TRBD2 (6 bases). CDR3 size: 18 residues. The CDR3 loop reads CAISPRRGGLGRSDTQYF. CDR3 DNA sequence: TGTGCCATCAGTCCCCGGCGGGGTGGTCTAGGGAGGTCAGATACGCAGTATTTT.

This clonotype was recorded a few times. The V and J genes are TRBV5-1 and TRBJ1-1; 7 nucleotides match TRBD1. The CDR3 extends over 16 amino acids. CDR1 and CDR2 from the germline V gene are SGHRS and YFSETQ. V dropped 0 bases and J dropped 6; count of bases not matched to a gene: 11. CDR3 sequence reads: CASSLGSRQGRAEAFF. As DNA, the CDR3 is TGCGCCAGCAGCTTGGGGTCCCGACAGGGTCGGGCTGAAGCTTTCTTT.

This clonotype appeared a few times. CDR3 region: CASSVGGAGTPPYEQYF. The CDR3, as DNA: TGTGCCAGCAGCGTAGGAGGGGCGGGGACACCACCTTACGAGCAGTACTTC. The V call is TRBV9, the J call TRBJ2-7; D is perhaps TRBD1 or TRBD2 (6 bases each). Between the trimmed V and J ends, which lost 0 bases and 4 bases, there was a span of 20 bases. The CDR3 runs 17 residues. Germline CDR1 and CDR2: SGDLS and YYNGEE.

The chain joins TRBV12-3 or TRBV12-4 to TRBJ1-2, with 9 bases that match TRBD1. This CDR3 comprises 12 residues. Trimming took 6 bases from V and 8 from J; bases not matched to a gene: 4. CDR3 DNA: TGTGCCAGCAGGGGGACAGGGCGCGGCTACACCTTC. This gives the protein CASRGTGRGYTF.

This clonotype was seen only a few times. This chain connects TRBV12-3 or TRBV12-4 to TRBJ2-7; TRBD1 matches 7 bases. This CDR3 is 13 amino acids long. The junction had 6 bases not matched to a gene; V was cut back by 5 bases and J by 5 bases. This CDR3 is CASSPQGWDEQYV. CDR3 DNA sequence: TGTGCCAGCAGTCCACAGGGGTGGGACGAGCAGTACGTC.

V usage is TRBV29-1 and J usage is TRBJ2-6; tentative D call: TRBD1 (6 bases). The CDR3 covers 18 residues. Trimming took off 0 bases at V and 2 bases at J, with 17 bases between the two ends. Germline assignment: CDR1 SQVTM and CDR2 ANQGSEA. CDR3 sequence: CSVEDRGTRPTGANVLTF. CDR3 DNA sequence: TGCAGCGTTGAAGATAGGGGGACACGCCCCACTGGGGCCAACGTCCTGACTTTC.

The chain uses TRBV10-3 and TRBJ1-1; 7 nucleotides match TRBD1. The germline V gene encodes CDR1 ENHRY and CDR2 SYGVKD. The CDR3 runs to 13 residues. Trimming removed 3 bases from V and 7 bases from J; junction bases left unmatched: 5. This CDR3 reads CAISDRQGVEAFF. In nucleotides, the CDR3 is TGTGCCATCAGTGATAGACAGGGAGTTGAAGCTTTCTTT.

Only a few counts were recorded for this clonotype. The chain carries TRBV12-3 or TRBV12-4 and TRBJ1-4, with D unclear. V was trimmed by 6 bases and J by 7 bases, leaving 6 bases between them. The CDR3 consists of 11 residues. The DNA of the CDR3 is TGTGCCAGCAGCAAGTTTGAAAAACTGTTTTTT. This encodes CASSKFEKLFF.

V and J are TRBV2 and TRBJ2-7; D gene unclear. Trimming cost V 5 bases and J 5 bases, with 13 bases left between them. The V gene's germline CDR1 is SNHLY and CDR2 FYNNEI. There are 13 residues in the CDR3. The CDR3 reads CASSLFLGNEQYF. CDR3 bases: TGTGCCAGCAGTTTATTTCTAGGAAACGAGCAGTACTTC.

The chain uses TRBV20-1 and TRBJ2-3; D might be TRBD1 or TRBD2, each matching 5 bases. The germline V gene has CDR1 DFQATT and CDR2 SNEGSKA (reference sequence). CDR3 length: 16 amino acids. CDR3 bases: TGCAGCTCACTATCGGACGGGGCTAAAGTCACAGATACGCAGTATTTT. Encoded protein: CSSLSDGAKVTDTQYF.

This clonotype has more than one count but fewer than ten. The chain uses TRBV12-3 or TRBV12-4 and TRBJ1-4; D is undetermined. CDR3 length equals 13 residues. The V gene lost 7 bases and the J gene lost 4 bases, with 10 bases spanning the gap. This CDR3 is CASKGSLNEKLFF. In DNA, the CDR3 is TGTGCCAGCAAAGGATCCCTTAATGAAAAACTGTTTTTT.

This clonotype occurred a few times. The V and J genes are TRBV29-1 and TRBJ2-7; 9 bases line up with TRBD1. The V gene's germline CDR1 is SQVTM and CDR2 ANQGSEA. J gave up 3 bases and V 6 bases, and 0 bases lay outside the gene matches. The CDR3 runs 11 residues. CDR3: CSVDRGYEQYF. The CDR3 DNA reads TGCAGCGTGGACAGGGGCTACGAGCAGTACTTC.